The clone carrying this TCR beta chain was observed a few times. What it binds is not known. The data were obtained in a study of blood T cells in healthy people across ages. The CDR3 spans 15 residues. Looked up from germline, CDR1 is KGHSH and CDR2 is LQKENI. V lost 5 bases, J lost 8 bases, and 21 bases lay in between. A minimum of 7 million PBMCs was isolated per sample. Findings of the study overall: Because donor CMV status was unknown, expanded clonotype changes were possibly confounded.

Through a sample-barcoded 5' primer and a J-beta primer mix, a second PCR was run for roughly 7 to 11 cycles. TCRdb re-called the 5' RACE reads through MiXCR, storing one row per CDR3 protein. This table has 1.5 million to 2 million distinct CDR3 sequences, 28% appearing once. The chain carries TRBV18 and TRBJ1-2; D ambiguous. Sequenced input: blood. The receptor comes from a woman aged 25-40 years in good health. In DNA form, the CDR3 reads TGTGCCAGCTCAATTTCCGGGCGCACCCTTAAGGGCTACACCTTC. This translates into CASSISGRTLKGYTF.